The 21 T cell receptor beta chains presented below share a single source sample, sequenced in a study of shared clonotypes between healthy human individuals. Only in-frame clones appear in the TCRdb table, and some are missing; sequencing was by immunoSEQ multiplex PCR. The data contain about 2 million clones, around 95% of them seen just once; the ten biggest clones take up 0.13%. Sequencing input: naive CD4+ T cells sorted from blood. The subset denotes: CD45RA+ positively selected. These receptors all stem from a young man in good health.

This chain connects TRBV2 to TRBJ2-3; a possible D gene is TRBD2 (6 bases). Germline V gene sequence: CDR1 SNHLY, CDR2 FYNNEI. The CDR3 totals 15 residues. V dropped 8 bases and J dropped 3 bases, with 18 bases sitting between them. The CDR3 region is CASGTLALLTDTQYF. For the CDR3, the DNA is TGTGCCAGCGGGACCCTAGCGCTATTGACAGATACGCAGTATTTT.

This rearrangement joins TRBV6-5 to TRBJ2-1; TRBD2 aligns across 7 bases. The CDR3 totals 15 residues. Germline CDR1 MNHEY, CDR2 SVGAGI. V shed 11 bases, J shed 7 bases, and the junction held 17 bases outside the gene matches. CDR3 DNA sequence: TGTGCCGACGGCCTGGGGAGGACTAGAGGGAATGAGCAGTTCTTC. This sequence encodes CADGLGRTRGNEQFF.

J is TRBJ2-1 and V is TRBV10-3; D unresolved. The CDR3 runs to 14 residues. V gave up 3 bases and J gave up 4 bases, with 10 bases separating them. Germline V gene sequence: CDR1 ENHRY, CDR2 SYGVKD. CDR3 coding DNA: TGTGCCATCAGTGACGGCGGAATTTACAATGAGCAGTTCTTC. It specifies CAISDGGIYNEQFF.

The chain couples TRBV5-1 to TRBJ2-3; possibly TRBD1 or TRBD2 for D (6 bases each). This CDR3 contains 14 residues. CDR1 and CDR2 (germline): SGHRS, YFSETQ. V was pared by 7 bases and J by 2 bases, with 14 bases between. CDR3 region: CASAKGGSTDTQYF. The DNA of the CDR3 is TGCGCCAGCGCCAAGGGGGGTTCCACAGATACGCAGTATTTT.

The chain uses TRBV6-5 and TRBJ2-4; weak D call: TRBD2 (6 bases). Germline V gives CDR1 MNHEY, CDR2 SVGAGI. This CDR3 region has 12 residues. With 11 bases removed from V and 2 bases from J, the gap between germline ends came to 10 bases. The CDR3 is CAVRGTKNIQYF. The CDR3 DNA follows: TGTGCCGTCCGCGGGACCAAAAACATTCAGTACTTC.

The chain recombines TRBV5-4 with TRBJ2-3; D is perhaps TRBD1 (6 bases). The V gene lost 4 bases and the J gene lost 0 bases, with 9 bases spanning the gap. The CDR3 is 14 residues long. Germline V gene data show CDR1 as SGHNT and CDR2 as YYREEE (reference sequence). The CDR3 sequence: CASSLGHSTDTQYF. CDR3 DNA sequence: TGTGCCAGCAGCCTGGGACACAGCACAGATACGCAGTATTTT.

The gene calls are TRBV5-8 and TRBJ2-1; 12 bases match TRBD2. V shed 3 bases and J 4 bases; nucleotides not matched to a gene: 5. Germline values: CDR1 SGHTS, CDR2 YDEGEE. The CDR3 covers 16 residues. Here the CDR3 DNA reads TGTGCCAGCAGCTGGCTAGCGGGGGGGCTGTACAATGAGCAGTTCTTC. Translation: CASSWLAGGLYNEQFF.

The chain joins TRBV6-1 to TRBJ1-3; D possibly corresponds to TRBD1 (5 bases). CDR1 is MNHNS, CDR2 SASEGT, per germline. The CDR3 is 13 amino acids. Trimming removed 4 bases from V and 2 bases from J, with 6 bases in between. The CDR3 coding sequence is TGTGCCAGCAGTGCAGGGACTGGAAACACCATATATTTT. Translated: CASSAGTGNTIYF.

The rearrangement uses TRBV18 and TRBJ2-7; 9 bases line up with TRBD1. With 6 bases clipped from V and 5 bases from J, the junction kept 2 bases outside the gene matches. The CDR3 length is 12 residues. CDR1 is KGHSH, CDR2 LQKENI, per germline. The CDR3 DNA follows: TGTGCCAGCTCCTGGACAGGGGACGAGCAGTACTTC. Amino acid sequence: CASSWTGDEQYF.

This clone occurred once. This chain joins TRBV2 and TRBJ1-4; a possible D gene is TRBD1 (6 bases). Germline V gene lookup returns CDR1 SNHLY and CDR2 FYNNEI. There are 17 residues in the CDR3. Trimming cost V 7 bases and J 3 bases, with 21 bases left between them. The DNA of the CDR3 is TGTGCCAGCACCCTTGGGGGCGGAACGGTTCCTAATGAAAAACTGTTTTTT. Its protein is CASTLGGGTVPNEKLFF.

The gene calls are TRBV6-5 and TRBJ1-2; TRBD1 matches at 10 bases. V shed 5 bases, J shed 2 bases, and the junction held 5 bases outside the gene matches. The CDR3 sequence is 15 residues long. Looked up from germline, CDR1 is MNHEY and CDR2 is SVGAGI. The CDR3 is CASSRSGQGNYGYTF. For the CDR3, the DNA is TGTGCCAGCAGTCGATCGGGACAGGGGAACTATGGCTACACCTTC.

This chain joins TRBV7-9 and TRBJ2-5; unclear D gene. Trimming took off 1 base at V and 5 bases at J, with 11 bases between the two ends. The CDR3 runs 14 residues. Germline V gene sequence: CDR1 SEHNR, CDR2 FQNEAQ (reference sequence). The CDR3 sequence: CASSLEGLSETQYF. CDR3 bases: TGTGCCAGCAGCTTAGAAGGCCTCTCCGAGACCCAGTACTTC. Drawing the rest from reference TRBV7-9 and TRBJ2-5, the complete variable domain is DTGVSQNPRHKITKRGQNVTFRCDPISEHNRLYWYRQTLGQGPEFLTYFQNEAQLEKSRLLSDRFSAERPKGSFSTLEIQRTEQGDSAMYLCASSLEGLSETQYFGPGTRLLVL.

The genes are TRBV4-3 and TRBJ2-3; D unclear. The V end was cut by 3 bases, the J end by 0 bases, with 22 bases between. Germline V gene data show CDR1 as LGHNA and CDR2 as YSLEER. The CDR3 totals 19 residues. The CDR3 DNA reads TGCGCCAGCAGCCAGACACATACGGGCTACATTACTAGCACAGATACGCAGTATTTT. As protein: CASSQTHTGYITSTDTQYF.

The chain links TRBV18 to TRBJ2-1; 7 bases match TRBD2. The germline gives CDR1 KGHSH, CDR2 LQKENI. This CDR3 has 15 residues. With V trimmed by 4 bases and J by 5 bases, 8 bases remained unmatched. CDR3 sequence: CASSLPGLQNNEQFF. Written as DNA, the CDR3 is TGTGCCAGCTCACTACCGGGACTACAGAACAATGAGCAGTTCTTC.

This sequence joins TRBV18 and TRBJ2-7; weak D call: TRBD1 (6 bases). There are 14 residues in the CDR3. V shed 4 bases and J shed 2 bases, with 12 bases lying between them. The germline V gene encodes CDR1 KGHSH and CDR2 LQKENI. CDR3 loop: CASSLGQSPYEQYF. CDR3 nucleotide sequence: TGTGCCAGCTCACTGGGACAAAGCCCCTACGAGCAGTACTTC. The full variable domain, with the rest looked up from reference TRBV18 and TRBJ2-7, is NAGVMQNPRHLVRRRGQEARLRCSPMKGHSHVYWYRQLPEEGLKFMVYLQKENIIDESGMPKERFSAEFPKEGPSILRIQQVVRGDSAAYFCASSLGQSPYEQYFGPGTRLTVT.

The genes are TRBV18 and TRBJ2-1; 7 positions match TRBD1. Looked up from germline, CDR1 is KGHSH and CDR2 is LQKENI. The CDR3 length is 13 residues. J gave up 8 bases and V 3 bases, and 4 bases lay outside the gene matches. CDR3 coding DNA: TGTGCCAGCTCACCGACAGGGAACTATGAGCAGTTCTTC. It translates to CASSPTGNYEQFF. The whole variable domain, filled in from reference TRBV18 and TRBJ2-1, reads NAGVMQNPRHLVRRRGQEARLRCSPMKGHSHVYWYRQLPEEGLKFMVYLQKENIIDESGMPKERFSAEFPKEGPSILRIQQVVRGDSAAYFCASSPTGNYEQFFGPGTRLTVL.

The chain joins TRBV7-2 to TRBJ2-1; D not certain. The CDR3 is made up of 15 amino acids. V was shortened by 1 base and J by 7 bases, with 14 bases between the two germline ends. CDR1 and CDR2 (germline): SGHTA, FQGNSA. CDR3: CASSLGPHIINEQFF. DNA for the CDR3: TGTGCCAGCAGCTTAGGCCCCCACATTATAAATGAGCAGTTCTTC.

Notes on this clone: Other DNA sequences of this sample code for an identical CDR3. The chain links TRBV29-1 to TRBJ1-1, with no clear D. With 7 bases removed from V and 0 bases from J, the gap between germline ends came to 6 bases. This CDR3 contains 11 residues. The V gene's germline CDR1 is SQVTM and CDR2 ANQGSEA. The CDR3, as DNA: TGCAGCGGACATATGAACACTGAAGCTTTCTTT. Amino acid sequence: CSGHMNTEAFF.

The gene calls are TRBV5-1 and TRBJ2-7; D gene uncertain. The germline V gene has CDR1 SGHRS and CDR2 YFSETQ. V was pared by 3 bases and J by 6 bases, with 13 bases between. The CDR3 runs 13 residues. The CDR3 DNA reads TGCGCCAGCAGCTCAATTCCCGATGCCGAGCAGTACTTC. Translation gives CASSSIPDAEQYF. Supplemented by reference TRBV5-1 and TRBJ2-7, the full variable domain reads KAGVTQTPRYLIKTRGQQVTLSCSPISGHRSVSWYQQTPGQGLQFLFEYFSETQRNKGNFPGRFSGRQFSNSRSEMNVSTLELGDSALYLCASSSIPDAEQYFGPGTRLTVT.

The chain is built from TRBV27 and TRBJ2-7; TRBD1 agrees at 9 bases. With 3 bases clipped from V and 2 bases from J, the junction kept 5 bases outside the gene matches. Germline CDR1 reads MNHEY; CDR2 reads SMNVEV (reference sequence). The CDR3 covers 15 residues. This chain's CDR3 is CASSFKDRGPYEQYF. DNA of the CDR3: TGTGCCAGCAGTTTCAAGGACAGGGGCCCCTACGAGCAGTACTTC.

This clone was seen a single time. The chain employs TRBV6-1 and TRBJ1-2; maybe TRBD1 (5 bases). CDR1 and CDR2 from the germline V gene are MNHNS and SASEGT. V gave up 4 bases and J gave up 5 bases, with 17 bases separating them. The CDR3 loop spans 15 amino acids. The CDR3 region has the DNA TGTGCCAGCAGTGCCCAGCGGCTGGGGGAATATGGCTACACCTTC. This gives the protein CASSAQRLGEYGYTF.